Listed below are T cell receptor beta chains from one sample, sequenced in a study of blood T cell repertoires in COVID-19. Profiled with immunoSEQ multiplex PCR; TCRdb holds only in-frame clones, not every one. Of 210,000 or so clones in the sample, roughly four fifths were seen once. Sequencing was carried out using peripheral blood. The origin of the receptors is a man over 45 who had recovered from COVID-19. The CDR3 runs from the conserved cysteine through the conserved F or W. Fields, in order: V gene, J gene, clone size, D gene, CDR3 protein, CDR3 DNA. A D gene is named only where the DNA matches it firmly. Only some rows state a clone size, as once, few, many or a class for expanded clones.

TRBV14	TRBJ1-1	few	-	CASSFGGRTEAFF	TGTGCCAGCAGCTTCGGAGGGCGGACTGAAGCTTTCTTT
TRBV2	TRBJ1-4	-	TRBD1	CAGRGQGEEKLFF	TGTGCCGGACGTGGACAGGGCGAGGAAAAACTGTTTTTT
TRBV9	TRBJ1-1	-	-	CASSAQGIGTEAFF	TGTGCCAGCAGCGCCCAGGGAATAGGAACTGAAGCTTTCTTT
TRBV2	TRBJ1-5	-	-	CASSVTGSPQHF	TGTGCCAGCAGTGTTACCGGGAGCCCCCAGCATTTT
TRBV29-1	TRBJ2-5	few	TRBD2	CSVETGGPSETQYF	TGCAGCGTTGAAACGGGAGGGCCCTCAGAGACCCAGTACTTC
TRBV5-4	TRBJ2-1	-	-	CASSRDFAVGEQFF	TGTGCCAGCAGTCGCGACTTTGCGGTCGGTGAGCAGTTCTTC
TRBV2	TRBJ1-1	-	-	CASIKSGGRTEAFF	TGTGCCAGCATCAAAAGCGGGGGCAGGACTGAAGCTTTCTTT
TRBV7-9	TRBJ2-5	-	TRBD2	CASSAPGLAGVPGETQYF	TGTGCCAGCAGCGCACCGGGACTAGCGGGAGTCCCCGGGGAGACCCAGTACTTC
TRBV28	TRBJ2-7	-	-	CASSLGLNRGLSYEQYF	TGTGCCAGCAGTTTGGGGCTGAACAGGGGACTTTCCTACGAGCAGTACTTC
TRBV6-4	TRBJ1-1	-	-	CASSDTYSDGGTEAFF	TGTGCCAGCAGTGACACTTACAGCGATGGAGGCACTGAAGCTTTCTTT
TRBV6-2/TRBV6-3	TRBJ1-4	-	-	CASSHPRARGEKLFF	TGTGCCAGCAGTCATCCGAGGGCCAGAGGCGAAAAACTGTTTTTT
TRBV19	TRBJ1-5	few	-	CASTDSSEIRNQPQHF	TGTGCCAGTACGGACAGTTCTGAAATACGAAATCAGCCCCAGCATTTT
TRBV27	TRBJ1-1	-	TRBD1	CASSRQGRIFDTEAFF	TGTGCCAGCAGCCGACAGGGGAGGATCTTCGACACTGAAGCTTTCTTT
TRBV5-8	TRBJ1-5	few	-	CASMRDQPQHF	TGTGCCAGCATGCGCGATCAGCCCCAGCATTTT
TRBV5-1	TRBJ2-7	-	TRBD2	CASSHGTRSYEQYF	TGCGCCAGCAGCCACGGGACTAGGAGCTACGAGCAGTACTTC
TRBV5-6	TRBJ1-1	-	TRBD1	CASSPGTVRTEAFF	TGTGCCAGCAGCCCAGGGACAGTACGCACTGAAGCTTTCTTT
TRBV5-4	TRBJ1-5	-	-	CASSSQGYSNQPQHF	TGTGCCAGCAGTTCTCAGGGATATAGCAATCAGCCCCAGCATTTT
TRBV12-5	TRBJ1-3	once	-	CASTDRRPSGNTIYF	TGTGCTAGTACAGACAGACGCCCCTCTGGAAACACCATATATTTT
TRBV5-1	TRBJ2-7	-	-	CASSSATGSGSYEQYF	TGCGCCAGCAGCTCCGCCACGGGGAGCGGCTCCTACGAGCAGTACTTC
TRBV4-1	TRBJ2-3	-	-	CASSQVGSGDTQYF	TGCGCCAGCAGCCAAGTAGGTTCGGGTGATACGCAGTATTTT
TRBV11-1	TRBJ2-7	-	-	CASSSLREGTYEQYF	TGTGCCAGCAGCTCCCTCCGTGAGGGCACCTACGAGCAGTACTTC
TRBV5-1	TRBJ2-7	-	-	CASSWGVVGSYEQYF	TGCGCCAGCAGTTGGGGGGTAGTGGGCTCCTACGAGCAGTACTTC